The 19 T cell receptor beta chains in this list originate from one sample, sequenced in a study of cytomegalovirus exposure and HLA in healthy donors. The PCR had 60 Vbeta and 13 Jbeta primers. Only in-frame clones appear in the TCRdb table, and some are missing; sequencing was by immunoSEQ multiplex PCR. The sample gives over 150,000 clones, 70% to 75% of which show up once; 3% to 4% is in the top ten. Sequenced input: PBMCs. These receptors originate from a woman aged 25 to 45 in good health and CMV-seropositive.

Note on this clone: The same CDR3 is also encoded by other DNA sequences in this sample. The chain links TRBV11-2 to TRBJ1-3; the D is unclear. Trimming pared 3 bases from V and 0 bases from J, leaving 9 bases between. The length of the CDR3 is 15 residues. Germline CDR1 and CDR2: SGHAT and FQNNGV. Here the CDR3 DNA reads TGTGCCAGCAGCTTGGGAGGAGCCTCTGGAAACACCATATATTTT. Translation gives CASSLGGASGNTIYF.

The chain couples TRBV10-2 to TRBJ2-1; TRBD2 aligns across 10 bases. With 3 bases clipped from V and 2 bases from J, the junction kept 13 bases outside the gene matches. Germline V gene lookup returns CDR1 WSHSY and CDR2 SAAADI. This CDR3 has 19 residues. The CDR3 DNA sequence: TGCGCCAGCAGTGACGGGACTAGCGACCGCCGGCGTACCTACAATGAGCAGTTCTTC. Protein product: CASSDGTSDRRRTYNEQFF.

This clone is a singleton in its sample. The rearrangement links TRBV28 to TRBJ2-1; TRBD2 is a possible D gene (5 bases). V was trimmed by 7 bases and J by 3 bases, leaving 16 bases between them. This CDR3 region has 15 residues. Germline V gene lookup returns CDR1 MDHEN and CDR2 SYDVKM. In nucleotides, the CDR3 is TGTGCCAGCAACCTTATCCGGGGAAACTACAATGAGCAGTTCTTC. Its translation is CASNLIRGNYNEQFF.

V is TRBV29-1 and J is TRBJ1-1; TRBD1 aligns across 8 bases. V was clipped by 2 bases and J by 3 bases; unmatched bases: 11. This CDR3 contains 16 residues. Germline V gives CDR1 SQVTM, CDR2 ANQGSEA. Written as DNA, the CDR3 is TGCAGCGTTGAACCGAGACAGGGGAGAATGTACACTGAAGCTTTCTTT. Its protein product is CSVEPRQGRMYTEAFF.

The rearrangement uses TRBV7-9 and TRBJ1-1; TRBD1 might be the D (6 bases). Per the germline V gene, CDR1 is SEHNR and CDR2 is FQNEAQ (reference sequence). This CDR3 spans 14 amino acids. V was pared by 6 bases and J by 4 bases, with 15 bases between. CDR3 in DNA: TGTGCCAGCAGGGAAACAGGGATCCTCACTGAAGCTTTCTTT. Its protein product is CASRETGILTEAFF.

This clone showed up just a few times. This chain joins TRBV5-4 and TRBJ2-2, with D possibly being TRBD2 (5 bases). In germline, CDR1 is SGHNT, CDR2 YYREEE (reference sequence). V gave up 4 bases and J gave up 4 bases, with 14 bases separating them. CDR3 length equals 15 residues. CDR3 protein: CASSLPRAGTGELFF. In nucleotides, the CDR3 is TGTGCCAGCAGCCTTCCCCGGGCGGGCACCGGGGAGCTGTTTTTT.

The chain joins TRBV27 to TRBJ2-1, with D perhaps TRBD2 (5 bases). This CDR3 is 15 amino acids long. In germline, CDR1 is MNHEY, CDR2 SMNVEV (reference sequence). V lost 2 bases, J lost 1 base, and 9 bases lay in between. The CDR3 spells CASSLRSGSYNEQFF. In DNA, the CDR3 is TGTGCCAGCAGTTTAAGGAGCGGATCCTACAATGAGCAGTTCTTC.

The V and J genes are TRBV19 and TRBJ2-1; 10 positions match TRBD2. V shed 5 bases, J shed 3 bases, and the junction held 4 bases outside the gene matches. In germline, CDR1 is LNHDA, CDR2 SQIVND (reference sequence). The CDR3 contains 15 residues. The CDR3 protein is CASSPGTSDYNEQFF. In nucleotides, the CDR3 is TGTGCCAGTAGTCCAGGGACTAGCGACTACAATGAGCAGTTCTTC.

This chain links TRBV14 with TRBJ2-7; 14 positions agree with TRBD2. Unmatched junction bases numbered 7, after V lost 4 bases and J lost 5 bases. CDR1 is SGHDN, CDR2 FVKESK, per germline. The length of the CDR3 is 16 residues. CDR3 protein: CASSLGTSGGRHEQYF. In DNA form, the CDR3 reads TGTGCCAGCAGCCTCGGGACTAGCGGGGGCCGGCACGAGCAGTACTTC.

This chain links TRBV7-8 with TRBJ1-2; a possible D gene is TRBD1 (6 bases). CDR1 SGHVS and CDR2 FQNEAQ come from the germline V gene. Trimming pared 4 bases from V and 2 bases from J, leaving 11 bases between. This CDR3 is built from 14 residues. The CDR3 DNA reads as TGTGCCAGCAGCTCGGGGACAATCAACTATGGCTACACCTTC. Its translation: CASSSGTINYGYTF.

This chain uses TRBV6-1 with TRBJ1-2; D is ambiguous. V was trimmed by 6 bases and J by 8 bases, leaving 16 bases between them. CDR3 length equals 13 residues. The germline V gene has CDR1 MNHNS and CDR2 SASEGT. CDR3 loop: CASRQGPEGGYTF. The CDR3 DNA is TGTGCCAGCAGGCAAGGGCCCGAGGGCGGCTACACCTTC.

The chain uses TRBV6-6 and TRBJ2-3, with 11 positions matching TRBD2. The CDR3 has 16 amino acids. The junction had 6 bases not matched to a gene; V was cut back by 5 bases and J by 2 bases. Germline values: CDR1 MNHNY, CDR2 SVGAGI (reference sequence). The CDR3 nucleotides read TGTGCCAGCAGTCCCGGGACTAGCGGTTCCACAGATACGCAGTATTTT. Its translation: CASSPGTSGSTDTQYF.

This chain links TRBV5-1 with TRBJ1-1, with D possibly matching TRBD1 (5 bases). The CDR3 consists of 15 residues. CDR1 SGHRS and CDR2 YFSETQ come from the germline V gene. Between the trimmed V and J ends, which lost 3 bases and 0 bases, there was a span of 12 bases. CDR3 residues: CASSSYRSMNTEAFF. DNA for the CDR3: TGCGCCAGCAGCTCGTACAGGTCAATGAACACTGAAGCTTTCTTT.

This sequence joins TRBV11-2 and TRBJ2-1; 8 nucleotides align to TRBD2. J lost 3 bases, V lost 5 bases, and 12 bases had no gene match. In germline, CDR1 is SGHAT, CDR2 FQNNGV. There are 17 residues in the CDR3. The CDR3 sequence: CASSLTGTRENYNEQFF. The CDR3 nucleotides read TGTGCCAGCAGCCTTACCGGGACTAGAGAGAACTACAATGAGCAGTTCTTC. The entire variable domain, with the rest obtained from reference TRBV11-2 and TRBJ2-1, is as follows: EAGVAQSPRYKIIEKRQSVAFWCNPISGHATLYWYQQILGQGPKLLIQFQNNGVVDDSQLPKDRFSAERLKGVDSTLKIQPAKLEDSAVYLCASSLTGTRENYNEQFFGPGTRLTVL.

The J gene is TRBJ2-1, the V gene TRBV29-1; 9 nucleotides line up with TRBD2. The germline gives CDR1 SQVTM, CDR2 ANQGSEA. The CDR3 runs 13 residues. V lost 2 bases to trimming and J lost 15 bases; unmatched junction nucleotides: 11. CDR3 sequence (DNA): TGCAGCGTTGAATCAGCGGGAGGCGCGAGCCCGTTCTTC. It codes for CSVESAGGASPFF.

The CDR3 is CASSYSENGSQHF. In DNA, the CDR3 is TGTGCCAGCAGTTACTCGGAGAACGGGTCCCAGCATTTT. The chain is built from TRBV6-5 and TRBJ1-5; D uncertain. The CDR3 contains 13 residues. The germline V gene has CDR1 MNHEY and CDR2 SVGAGI. The ends were cut back, 0 bases at V and 11 bases at J, with 11 bases in the middle.

This clone was counted between two and nine times. This chain uses TRBV5-4 with TRBJ2-2; D possibly corresponds to TRBD1 (6 bases). This CDR3 is built from 15 residues. Germline V lookup: CDR1 SGHNT, CDR2 YYREEE (reference sequence). Trimming left V 7 bases short and J 4 bases short, with 17 bases between. Here the CDR3 reads CASGTPGQVTGELFF. The CDR3 DNA reads TGTGCCAGCGGGACACCGGGACAAGTCACCGGGGAGCTGTTTTTT.

This clone was counted a few times. The gene calls are TRBV5-1 and TRBJ1-1; D is unclear. CDR3 length equals 12 residues. With 4 bases removed from V and 3 bases from J, the gap between germline ends came to 7 bases. The germline V gene encodes CDR1 SGHRS and CDR2 YFSETQ. CDR3 DNA: TGCGCCAGCAGCATCCGGGACACTGAAGCTTTCTTT. Amino acids: CASSIRDTEAFF.

The chain has TRBV10-3 and TRBJ1-2; 8 bases line up with TRBD1. The germline CDR1 and CDR2 sequences are ENHRY and SYGVKD. After removal of 3 bases from V and 2 bases from J, the junction contained 5 bases not matched to a gene. The CDR3 length is 15 residues. Here the CDR3 reads CAISDRGRNNYGYTF. The CDR3 DNA sequence: TGTGCCATCAGTGACAGGGGGCGGAACAACTATGGCTACACCTTC.